Presented here are 10 T cell receptor beta chains from one specimen sequenced in a study of beta chain features in type 1 diabetes. Isolated RNA was reverse transcribed in full, so expressed TCRB transcripts were sequenced. The method was immunoSEQ multiplex PCR; TCRdb's version includes in-frame clones alone and lacks a portion of them. The sample shows about 350,000 clones, about 19% of them seen only once. Sequenced sample: naive CD4+ T cells from blood. The origin of the receptors is a woman younger than 35 in good health.

The sample holds a few counts of this clone. V is TRBV5-1 and J is TRBJ1-5, with D perhaps TRBD1 (5 bases). Trimming stripped 0 bases from V and 6 bases from J, with 19 bases between. Germline CDR1 and CDR2: SGHRS and YFSETQ. The CDR3 has 17 amino acids. The CDR3: CASSLVPRSLRGQPQHF. The CDR3 DNA reads TGCGCCAGCAGCTTGGTCCCCAGGAGCCTAAGGGGTCAGCCCCAGCATTTT. Drawing the rest from reference TRBV5-1 and TRBJ1-5, the complete variable domain is KAGVTQTPRYLIKTRGQQVTLSCSPISGHRSVSWYQQTPGQGLQFLFEYFSETQRNKGNFPGRFSGRQFSNSRSEMNVSTLELGDSALYLCASSLVPRSLRGQPQHFGDGTRLSIL.

The count of this clone is one. The chain couples TRBV11-3 to TRBJ2-1; 11 bases are shared with TRBD2. The CDR3 length is 15 residues. The germline V gene encodes CDR1 SGHNT and CDR2 YENEEA. V lost 5 bases to trimming and J lost 4 bases; unmatched junction nucleotides: 4. CDR3 in amino acids: CASSTIAGGYNEQFF. DNA of the CDR3: TGTGCCAGCAGCACCATAGCGGGAGGGTACAATGAGCAGTTCTTC.

The genes are TRBV5-6 and TRBJ2-5, with 8 bases aligning to TRBD2. The CDR3 runs to 13 residues. Germline CDR1 and CDR2: SGHDT and YYEEEE. Germline trimming cut 5 bases from V and 6 bases from J; bases unmatched to any gene: 6. In DNA, the CDR3 is TGTGCCAGCAGTTCGGGACTAGGGCAGACCCAGTACTTC. Encoded protein: CASSSGLGQTQYF.

The table lists this clone with a few counts. A junction end diverges from the germline sequence, so it may reflect a read error. The rearrangement joins TRBV7-7 to TRBJ2-2; D might be TRBD1 (6 bases). From germline, CDR1 is SSHAT and CDR2 FNYEAQ (reference sequence). CDR3 length: 13 residues. CDR3 sequence reads: CASSPRTDGELFF. The CDR3 bases are TGTGCTAGCAGCCCAAGGACAGACGGGGAGCTGTTTTTT.

This clone has just a few counts. The chain links TRBV5-1 to TRBJ2-5, with D uncertain. The CDR3 runs 14 residues. V was cut by 2 bases and J by 5 bases, with 13 bases left in between. CDR1 is SGHRS and CDR2 is YFSETQ in the germline V gene. The CDR3 DNA follows: TGCGCCAGCAGCTTCGACTCCCTTGGGGAGACCCAGTACTTC. Translating it yields CASSFDSLGETQYF.

This chain joins TRBV6-5 and TRBJ2-2; D may be TRBD2 (6 bases). Trimming left V 3 bases short and J 7 bases short, with 12 bases between. The CDR3 consists of 14 residues. From germline, CDR1 is MNHEY and CDR2 SVGAGI. As DNA, the CDR3 is TGTGCCAGCAGTTATTCTCCGGGACTCGGGGAGCTGTTTTTT. This translates into CASSYSPGLGELFF.

The chain combines TRBV7-2 with TRBJ2-5; 12 nucleotides match TRBD1. The ends lost 5 bases at V and 5 bases at J; junction bases unmatched: 9. The germline V gene has CDR1 SGHTA and CDR2 FQGNSA. The length of the CDR3 is 16 residues. This chain's CDR3 is CASSPGTGGAPETQYF. The CDR3 bases are TGTGCCAGCAGCCCCGGGACAGGGGGCGCCCCGGAGACCCAGTACTTC.

This clone was observed a handful of times. V and J are TRBV5-6 and TRBJ1-2; perhaps TRBD1 as D (6 bases). Trimming removed 5 bases at V and 5 bases at J, with 19 bases between. This CDR3 has 15 amino acids. Germline V gives CDR1 SGHDT, CDR2 YYEEEE. The chain's CDR3 is CASSSYRENWYGYTF. CDR3 sequence (DNA): TGTGCCAGCAGTTCTTACAGGGAGAATTGGTATGGCTACACCTTC.

This clone showed up just a few times. The chain couples TRBV7-9 to TRBJ2-1; TRBD2 matches 10 bases. V shed 0 bases, J shed 3 bases, and the junction held 5 bases outside the gene matches. The germline CDR1 and CDR2 sequences are SEHNR and FQNEAQ (reference sequence). This CDR3 region has 17 residues. The CDR3 DNA is TGTGCCAGCAGCTTAGCCCGACTAGCGGGTATCTACAATGAGCAGTTCTTC. Its translation: CASSLARLAGIYNEQFF. The full variable domain, completed using reference TRBV7-9 and TRBJ2-1, is DTGVSQNPRHKITKRGQNVTFRCDPISEHNRLYWYRQTLGQGPEFLTYFQNEAQLEKSRLLSDRFSAERPKGSFSTLEIQRTEQGDSAMYLCASSLARLAGIYNEQFFGPGTRLTVL.

The genes are TRBV7-2 and TRBJ2-7; 8 nucleotides match TRBD1. The CDR3 has 14 amino acids. From germline, CDR1 is SGHTA and CDR2 FQGNSA. V shed 3 bases and J 1 base; nucleotides not matched to a gene: 2. CDR3 amino acids: CASSLGDRSYEQYF. CDR3 nucleotide sequence: TGTGCCAGCAGCTTGGGGGACAGGTCCTACGAGCAGTACTTC. Looking up the rest from reference TRBV7-2 and TRBJ2-7 gives the full variable domain: GAGVSQSPSNKVTEKGKDVELRCDPISGHTALYWYRQSLGQGLEFLIYFQGNSAPDKSGLPSDRFSAERTGGSVSTLTIQRTQQEDSAVYLCASSLGDRSYEQYFGPGTRLTVT.